This T cell receptor (beta chain) was observed in a study of ipilimumab plus nivolumab after autologous stem cell transplantation. Ipilimumab, 1 mg/kg, started 14 to 28 days after autologous transplant. Some clones are missing from TCRdb's copy, which holds only in-frame ones; the method was immunoSEQ multiplex PCR. The sample lists tens of thousands of clones; under 85% were seen once. The V end was cut by 4 bases, the J end by 6 bases, with 11 bases between. This CDR3 comprises 14 residues. In germline, CDR1 is SGHDT, CDR2 YYEEEE. This specimen consisted of PBMCs, obtained in a trial of ipilimumab plus nivolumab as post-transplant consolidation. This sequence was found in a male donor with diffuse large B-cell lymphoma. The gene calls are TRBV5-6 and TRBJ1-6; D gene uncertain. This CDR3 is CASSLERFNSPLHF. CDR3 sequence (DNA): TGTGCCAGCAGCCTCGAGCGATTTAATTCACCCCTCCACTTT.